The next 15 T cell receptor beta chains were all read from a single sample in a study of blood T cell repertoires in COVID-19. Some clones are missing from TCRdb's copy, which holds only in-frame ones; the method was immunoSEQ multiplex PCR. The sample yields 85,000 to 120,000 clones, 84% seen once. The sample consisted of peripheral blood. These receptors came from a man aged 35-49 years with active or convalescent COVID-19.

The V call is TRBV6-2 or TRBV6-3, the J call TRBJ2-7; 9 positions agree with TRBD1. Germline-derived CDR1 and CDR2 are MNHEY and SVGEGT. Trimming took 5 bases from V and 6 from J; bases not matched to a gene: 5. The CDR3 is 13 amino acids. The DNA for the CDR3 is TGTGCCAGCAGTAAGGGACAGGGACCCGAGCAGTACTTC. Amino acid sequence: CASSKGQGPEQYF.

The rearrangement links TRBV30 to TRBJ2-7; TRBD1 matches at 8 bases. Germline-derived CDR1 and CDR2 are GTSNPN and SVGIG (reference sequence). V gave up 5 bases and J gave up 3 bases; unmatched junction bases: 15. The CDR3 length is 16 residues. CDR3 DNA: TGTGCCTGGGGGCCACCGGGACAGGCGACCCTCTACGAGCAGTACTTC. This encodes CAWGPPGQATLYEQYF.

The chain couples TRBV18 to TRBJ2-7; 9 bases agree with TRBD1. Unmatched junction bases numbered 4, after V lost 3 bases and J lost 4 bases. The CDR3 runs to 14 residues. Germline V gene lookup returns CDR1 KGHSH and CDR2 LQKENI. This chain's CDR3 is CASSPPGQGYEQYF. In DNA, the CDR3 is TGTGCCAGCTCACCCCCGGGACAGGGTTACGAGCAGTACTTC. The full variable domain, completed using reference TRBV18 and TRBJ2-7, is NAGVMQNPRHLVRRRGQEARLRCSPMKGHSHVYWYRQLPEEGLKFMVYLQKENIIDESGMPKERFSAEFPKEGPSILRIQQVVRGDSAAYFCASSPPGQGYEQYFGPGTRLTVT.

The CDR3 reads CASSTGTGAGNTIYF. The CDR3 bases are TGTGCCAGCAGCACTGGGACAGGGGCTGGAAACACCATATATTTT. The chain has TRBV7-2 and TRBJ1-3; 10 positions agree with TRBD1. Per germline, CDR1 SGHTA and CDR2 FQGNSA. Trimming at V came to 5 bases and at J to 2 bases, leaving 3 bases not matched to a gene. CDR3 length equals 15 residues.

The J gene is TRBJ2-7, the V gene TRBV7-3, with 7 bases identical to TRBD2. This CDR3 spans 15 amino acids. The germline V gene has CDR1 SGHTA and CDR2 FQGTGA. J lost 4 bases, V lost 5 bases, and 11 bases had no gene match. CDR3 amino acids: CASSREVGGVYEQYF. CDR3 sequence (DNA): TGTGCCAGCAGCCGAGAAGTTGGGGGGGTATACGAGCAGTACTTC.

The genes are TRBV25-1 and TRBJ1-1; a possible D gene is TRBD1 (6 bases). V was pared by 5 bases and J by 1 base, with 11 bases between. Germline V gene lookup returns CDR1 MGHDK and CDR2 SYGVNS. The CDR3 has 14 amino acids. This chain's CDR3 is CASSPATGNTEAFF. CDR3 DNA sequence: TGTGCCAGCAGTCCAGCGACAGGGAACACTGAAGCTTTCTTT. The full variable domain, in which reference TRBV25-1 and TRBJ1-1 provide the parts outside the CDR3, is EADIYQTPRYLVIGTGKKITLECSQTMGHDKMYWYQQDPGMELHLIHYSYGVNSTEKGDLSSESTVSRIRTEHFPLTLESARPSHTSQYLCASSPATGNTEAFFGQGTRLTVV.

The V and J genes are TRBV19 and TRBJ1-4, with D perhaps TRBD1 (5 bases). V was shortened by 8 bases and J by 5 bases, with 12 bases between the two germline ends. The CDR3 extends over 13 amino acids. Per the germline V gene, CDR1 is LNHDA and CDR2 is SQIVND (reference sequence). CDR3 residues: CASYGGKNEKLFF. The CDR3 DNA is TGTGCCAGTTACGGGGGGAAAAATGAAAAACTGTTTTTT.

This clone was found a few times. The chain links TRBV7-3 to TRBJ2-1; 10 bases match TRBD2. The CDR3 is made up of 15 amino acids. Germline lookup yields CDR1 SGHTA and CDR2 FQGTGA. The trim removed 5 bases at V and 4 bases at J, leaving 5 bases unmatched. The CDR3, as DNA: TGTGCCAGCAGCACCGGGACTAGCGCATACAATGAGCAGTTCTTC. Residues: CASSTGTSAYNEQFF.

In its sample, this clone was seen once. The CDR3 DNA follows: TGTGCCAGTAATACAGGGATGAACACTGAAGCTTTCTTT. This encodes CASNTGMNTEAFF. This sequence joins TRBV6-5 and TRBJ1-1; maybe TRBD1 (6 bases). The germline CDR1 and CDR2 sequences are MNHEY and SVGAGI. V dropped 9 bases and J dropped 0 bases, with 11 bases sitting between them. The CDR3 sequence is 13 residues long.

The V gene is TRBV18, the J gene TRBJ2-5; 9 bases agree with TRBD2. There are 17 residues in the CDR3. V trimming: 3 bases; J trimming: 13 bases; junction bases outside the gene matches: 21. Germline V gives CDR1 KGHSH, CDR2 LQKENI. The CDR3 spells CASSPQEAGGSGGRAYF. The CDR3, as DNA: TGTGCCAGCTCACCTCAGGAGGCCGGCGGTAGCGGGGGACGGGCGTACTTC. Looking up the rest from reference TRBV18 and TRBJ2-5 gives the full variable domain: NAGVMQNPRHLVRRRGQEARLRCSPMKGHSHVYWYRQLPEEGLKFMVYLQKENIIDESGMPKERFSAEFPKEGPSILRIQQVVRGDSAAYFCASSPQEAGGSGGRAYFGPGTRLLVL.

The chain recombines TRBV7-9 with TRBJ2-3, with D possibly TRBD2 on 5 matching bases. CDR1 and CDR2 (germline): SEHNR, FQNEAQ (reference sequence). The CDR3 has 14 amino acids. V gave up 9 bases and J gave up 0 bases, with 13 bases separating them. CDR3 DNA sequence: TGTGCCAGTGGGTGGGGAGCTAGCACAGATACGCAGTATTTT. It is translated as CASGWGASTDTQYF.

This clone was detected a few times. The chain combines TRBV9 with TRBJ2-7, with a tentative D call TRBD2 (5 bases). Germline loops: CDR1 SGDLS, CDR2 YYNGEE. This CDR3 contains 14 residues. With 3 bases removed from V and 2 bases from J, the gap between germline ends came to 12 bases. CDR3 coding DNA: TGTGCCAGCAGCGAAAGGACTGGAACCTACGAGCAGTACTTC. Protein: CASSERTGTYEQYF.

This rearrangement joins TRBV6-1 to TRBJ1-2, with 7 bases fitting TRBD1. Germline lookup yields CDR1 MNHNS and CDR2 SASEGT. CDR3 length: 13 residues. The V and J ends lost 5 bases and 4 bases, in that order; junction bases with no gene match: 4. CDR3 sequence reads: CASSLTGLYGYTF. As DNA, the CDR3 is TGTGCCAGCAGTTTGACAGGGCTCTATGGCTACACCTTC.

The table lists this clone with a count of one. CDR3 coding DNA: TGTGCCTGGAGCGGGGGGACAGGGGACAATGAGCAGTTCTTC. This translates into CAWSGGTGDNEQFF. This chain connects TRBV30 to TRBJ2-1; TRBD1 matches at 10 bases. The CDR3 length is 14 residues. Looked up from germline, CDR1 is GTSNPN and CDR2 is SVGIG (reference sequence). V was pared by 3 bases and J by 5 bases, with 4 bases of the junction left unmatched.

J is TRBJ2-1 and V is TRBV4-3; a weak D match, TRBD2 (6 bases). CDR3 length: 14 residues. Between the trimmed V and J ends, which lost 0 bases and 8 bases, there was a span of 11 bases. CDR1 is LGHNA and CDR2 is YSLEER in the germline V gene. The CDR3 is CASSQELARDEQFF. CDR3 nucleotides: TGCGCCAGCAGCCAAGAACTAGCTCGGGATGAGCAGTTCTTC.